The source of this T cell receptor beta chain is a study of CD8 T cells in Susac syndrome. About this clonotype: Its antigen is currently unknown.

With random hexamers, 0.5 to 1 ug RNA was reverse transcribed. In TCRdb, the immunoSEQ multiplex PCR reads were re-called with MiXCR into one record per CDR3 protein. Of approximately 75,000 distinct CDR3 sequences listed, 95% are singletons. The study used healthy donors as controls matched for age and sex. Negative isolation yielded CD8+ and CD4+ T cells; FACS enriched TEMRA cells. CDR3 size: 14 residues. The germline V gene encodes CDR1 SQVTM and CDR2 ANQGSEA. The ends were cut back, 7 bases at V and 0 bases at J, with 13 bases in the middle. Broader study findings: TCR sequencing and HLA analysis covered a relatively small number of individuals.

The clonotype originates from a human donor in good health. The genes are TRBV29-1 and TRBJ1-5; unclear D gene. Sequencing was carried out using CD8+ T cells from PBMCs. The CDR3 here is CSENTGPSNQPQHF. Here the CDR3 DNA reads TGCAGCGAAAACACGGGTCCTAGCAATCAGCCCCAGCATTTT. The full variable domain, rest sourced from reference TRBV29-1 and TRBJ1-5, is SAVISQKPSRDICQRGTSLTIQCQVDSQVTMMFWYRQQPGQSLTLIATANQGSEATYESGFVIDKFPISRPNLTFSTLTVSNMSPEDSSIYLCSENTGPSNQPQHFGDGTRLSIL.